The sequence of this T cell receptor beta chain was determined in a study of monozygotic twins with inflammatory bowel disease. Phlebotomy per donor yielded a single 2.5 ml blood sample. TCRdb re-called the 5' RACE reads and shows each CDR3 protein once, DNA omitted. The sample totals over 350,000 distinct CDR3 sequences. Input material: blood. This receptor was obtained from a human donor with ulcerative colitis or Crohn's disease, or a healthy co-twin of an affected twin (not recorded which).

The CDR3 region is CASSYIRMNTEAFF. This chain joins TRBV6-6 and TRBJ1-1. This CDR3 is 14 amino acids long. The germline gives CDR1 MNHNY, CDR2 SVGAGI (reference sequence).